This is a list of T cell receptor beta chains from one sample in a study of T cells expressing NK-cell markers. Each CDR3 protein gets one entry in TCRdb, which reprocessed the 5' RACE reads and gives no DNA. In all, the sample yields 450,000 to 600,000 distinct CDR3 sequences. Material: blood T cells: a sorted CD56 or NKG2C T cell subset, CD4+ or CD8+ T cells, or bulk PBMC T cells (not recorded which). Receptor source: a man in his late teens or twenties in good health. Both conserved end residues are part of each CDR3. Each record gives: J gene, V gene, CDR3 protein.

TRBJ2-5 | TRBV7-8 | CASSRRSTEETQYF
TRBJ1-2 | TRBV5-6 | CASSPQGANYGYTF
TRBJ2-1 | TRBV11-1 | CASSPALGPSNEQFF
TRBJ2-1 | TRBV6-4 | CASSVDIMPHNEQFF
TRBJ2-4 | TRBV12-3/TRBV12-4 | CASGLGTGHIQYF
TRBJ1-5 | TRBV18 | CASSPLEDEPQHF
TRBJ2-3 | TRBV7-8 | CASSLAPINTDTQYF
TRBJ1-5 | TRBV15 | CATSRDQGISNQPQHF
TRBJ1-2 | TRBV5-6 | CASSLLLRDRDYGYTF
TRBJ2-7 | TRBV24-1 | CATSDYQGGANEQYF
TRBJ2-2 | TRBV7-6 | CASSPEVGANTGELFF
TRBJ2-2 | TRBV4-3 | CASSHVQRLYANTGELFF
TRBJ2-3 | TRBV5-6 | CASNNRDIITDTQYF
TRBJ2-1 | TRBV7-3 | CASSLLSGLADLKRHEQFF
TRBJ1-1 | TRBV12-3/TRBV12-4 | CASTQSWLNTEAFF
TRBJ1-1 | TRBV10-3 | CAIKVEDEAEAFF
TRBJ2-2 | TRBV20-1 | CSARDRISGGNTGELFF
TRBJ1-1 | TRBV9 | CASSVDSGAEAFF
TRBJ2-2 | TRBV4-2 | CASRRGLGTDTGELFF
TRBJ2-6 | TRBV27 | CASSDGISGANVLTF
TRBJ2-1 | TRBV9 | CASSVGLAGASLYNEQFF
TRBJ2-2 | TRBV27 | CASSYISFANTGELFF
TRBJ2-1 | TRBV29-1 | CSTGHSNEQFF
TRBJ1-1 | TRBV12-3/TRBV12-4 | CASSWRSGQSNTEAFF
TRBJ2-1 | TRBV20-1 | CSARGLASINEQFF
TRBJ2-3 | TRBV29-1 | CSADALTDTQYF
TRBJ2-1 | TRBV5-6 | CASSSGTQSYNEQFF
TRBJ2-7 | TRBV6-2/TRBV6-3 | CASSTGPRRGSYEQYF
TRBJ1-2 | TRBV12-3/TRBV12-4 | CASSLLRDRGYGYTF
TRBJ2-5 | TRBV4-3 | CASSQAGGPWETQYF
TRBJ1-1 | TRBV24-1 | CATSDITLGTEAFF
TRBJ2-1 | TRBV20-1 | CSASDRGRHEQFF
TRBJ2-1 | TRBV5-1 | CASSDAVKLAVNEQFF
TRBJ2-1 | TRBV11-2 | CASSFTRSQGPFF
TRBJ2-5 | TRBV12-3/TRBV12-4 | CASSLLGGLRETQYF
TRBJ2-1 | TRBV12-3/TRBV12-4 | CASSPSGLAGVSNEQFF
TRBJ2-2 | TRBV6-2/TRBV6-3 | CASEDLEGGHSPNTGELFF
TRBJ1-3 | TRBV12-3/TRBV12-4 | CASSLSGLGNTIYF
TRBJ1-3 | TRBV7-3 | CASSPGQGDRTIYF
TRBJ2-1 | TRBV29-1 | CSVWLAGGPKYNEQFF